The 30 T cell receptor beta chains presented below share a single source sample, sequenced in a study of PD-1 blockade in classical Hodgkin lymphoma. This table comes from immunoSEQ multiplex PCR, and its TCRdb copy is limited to in-frame clones, with some not included. The sample includes about 30,000 clones, 88% of them seen just once. Time point: newly diagnosed, previously untreated cHL patient sample. Negative selection with magnetic separation was used to purify CD4+ T cells from thawed PBMCs. The sequencing input was CD4+ T cells from blood. These TCRs come from a human donor with classical Hodgkin lymphoma.

The chain combines TRBV11-1 with TRBJ2-1; TRBD2 matches at 11 bases. This CDR3 is built from 15 residues. Germline CDR1 and CDR2: SGHAT and FQDESV (reference sequence). The V gene end was trimmed by 1 base and the J gene end by 8 bases; junction bases not matched to a gene: 4. In nucleotides, the CDR3 is TGTGCCAGCAGCTTAGTACTAGCGGGAGTAGATGAGCAGTTCTTC. Protein product: CASSLVLAGVDEQFF.

The chain links TRBV11-2 to TRBJ2-6; the D call may be TRBD1 or TRBD2 (5 bases each). Trimming took off 4 bases at V and 5 bases at J, with 18 bases between the two ends. CDR3 size: 17 residues. The germline V gene has CDR1 SGHAT and CDR2 FQNNGV. The CDR3 DNA sequence: TGTGCCAGCAGCTGGGGGAAAGGGCCGCCTCGGGCCAACGTCCTGACTTTC. Translated, it gives CASSWGKGPPRANVLTF.

This chain links TRBV19 with TRBJ2-7; TRBD1 might be the D (6 bases). Germline-derived CDR1 and CDR2 are LNHDA and SQIVND (reference sequence). The CDR3 runs to 14 residues. V gave up 3 bases and J gave up 5 bases, with 14 bases separating them. The CDR3 coding sequence is TGTGCCAGTAGTATCAAACATGGGACACACGAGCAGTACTTC. It yields the protein CASSIKHGTHEQYF.

J is TRBJ1-4 and V is TRBV5-8; D remains unclear. This CDR3 region has 13 residues. V shed 1 base and J shed 8 bases, with 9 bases lying between them. Germline V gives CDR1 SGHTS, CDR2 YDEGEE. The CDR3 nucleotides are TGTGCCAGCAGCTTGAGGGTGGGAGAAAAACTGTTTTTT. This sequence encodes CASSLRVGEKLFF.

The rearrangement links TRBV28 to TRBJ2-3, with D possibly matching TRBD2 (6 bases). V lost 7 bases, J lost 0 bases, and 17 bases lay in between. The CDR3 is 16 amino acids. CDR1 and CDR2 (germline): MDHEN, SYDVKM. The chain's CDR3 is CASTLSGASSTDTQYF. The CDR3 DNA reads as TGTGCCAGCACTCTTAGCGGAGCCTCTAGCACAGATACGCAGTATTTT.

This clone was seen a handful of times. The V gene is TRBV7-9, the J gene TRBJ1-2; the D is unclear. The CDR3 is made up of 13 amino acids. Trimming cost V 2 bases and J 4 bases, with 8 bases left between them. Germline-derived CDR1 and CDR2 are SEHNR and FQNEAQ (reference sequence). CDR3 sequence reads: CASSLMESYGYTF. Written as DNA, the CDR3 is TGTGCCAGCAGCTTAATGGAGAGCTATGGCTACACCTTC. Full variable domain (rest looked up from reference TRBV7-9 and TRBJ1-2): DTGVSQNPRHKITKRGQNVTFRCDPISEHNRLYWYRQTLGQGPEFLTYFQNEAQLEKSRLLSDRFSAERPKGSFSTLEIQRTEQGDSAMYLCASSLMESYGYTFGSGTRLTVV.

The chain carries TRBV9 and TRBJ2-5, with D unresolved. The CDR3 loop spans 13 amino acids. Germline V gene data show CDR1 as SGDLS and CDR2 as YYNGEE. V dropped 1 base and J dropped 5 bases, with 9 bases sitting between them. The CDR3 protein is CASSVSPRETQYF. Here the CDR3 DNA reads TGTGCCAGCAGCGTAAGCCCGAGGGAGACCCAGTACTTC.

Here the CDR3 DNA reads TGCGCCAGCAGCTCGGGGTCGGCAACTAATGAAAAACTGTTTTTT. This sequence encodes CASSSGSATNEKLFF. J is TRBJ1-4 and V is TRBV5-1; no reliable D call. The CDR3 is 15 residues long. Germline loops: CDR1 SGHRS, CDR2 YFSETQ. V shed 3 bases and J shed 0 bases, with 9 bases lying between them.

The gene calls are TRBV7-9 and TRBJ2-7; TRBD1 aligns across 7 bases. The CDR3 runs 15 residues. V was clipped by 4 bases and J by 5 bases; unmatched bases: 11. Germline values: CDR1 SEHNR, CDR2 FQNEAQ (reference sequence). The CDR3 bases are TGTGCCAGCAGCTCCCCCAACAGGGGTACGAACGAGCAGTACGTC. Translated: CASSSPNRGTNEQYV.

The genes are TRBV10-2 and TRBJ2-3; 9 nucleotides match TRBD1. The CDR3 has 14 residues. Looked up from germline, CDR1 is WSHSY and CDR2 is SAAADI. V shed 7 bases and J 0 bases; nucleotides not matched to a gene: 2. CDR3 loop: CASMDRGSTDTQYF. The CDR3 DNA reads as TGCGCCAGCATGGACAGGGGTAGCACAGATACGCAGTATTTT.

The V and J genes are TRBV5-1 and TRBJ2-1; weak D call: TRBD2 (6 bases). Germline loops: CDR1 SGHRS, CDR2 YFSETQ. V lost 8 bases, J lost 5 bases, and 14 bases lay in between. The length of the CDR3 is 13 residues. The DNA for the CDR3 is TGCGCCAGTTCGGGGGTTCGCGACAATGAGCAGTTCTTC. This encodes CASSGVRDNEQFF.

V is TRBV5-6 and J is TRBJ2-3; the D gene is possibly TRBD1 (6 bases). Germline CDR1 reads SGHDT; CDR2 reads YYEEEE. Trimming removed 4 bases at V and 3 bases at J, with 9 bases between. The CDR3 is 13 residues long. CDR3: CASSDGTTDTQYF. CDR3 nucleotides: TGTGCCAGCAGCGACGGGACAACAGATACGCAGTATTTT. The variable domain in full, completed from reference TRBV5-6 and TRBJ2-3, reads DAGVTQSPTHLIKTRGQQVTLRCSPKSGHDTVSWYQQALGQGPQFIFQYYEEEERQRGNFPDRFSGHQFPNYSSELNVNALLLGDSALYLCASSDGTTDTQYFGPGTRLTVL.

The chain combines TRBV7-8 with TRBJ2-7, with 7 bases identical to TRBD2. The ends lost 7 bases at V and 3 bases at J; junction bases unmatched: 12. Germline V gene sequence: CDR1 SGHVS, CDR2 FQNEAQ. The CDR3 spans 15 residues. This CDR3 is CASTMSGVSRYEQYF. DNA of the CDR3: TGTGCCAGCACCATGAGCGGGGTCTCCCGCTACGAGCAGTACTTC.

This clone was observed a single time. The chain links TRBV5-1 to TRBJ2-7, with D hard to call. Germline V lookup: CDR1 SGHRS, CDR2 YFSETQ. V gave up 0 bases and J gave up 3 bases, with 1 base separating them. The CDR3 is 11 residues long. CDR3 DNA: TGCGCCAGCAGCTTGGACTACGAGCAGTACTTC. Amino acid sequence: CASSLDYEQYF. The full variable domain, in which reference TRBV5-1 and TRBJ2-7 provide the parts outside the CDR3, is KAGVTQTPRYLIKTRGQQVTLSCSPISGHRSVSWYQQTPGQGLQFLFEYFSETQRNKGNFPGRFSGRQFSNSRSEMNVSTLELGDSALYLCASSLDYEQYFGPGTRLTVT.

The rearrangement uses TRBV5-1 and TRBJ1-1; no reliable D call. Germline values: CDR1 SGHRS, CDR2 YFSETQ. CDR3 length: 13 residues. Trimming shortened V by 2 bases and J by 2 bases, and 7 bases separated the two germline ends. In nucleotides, the CDR3 is TGCGCCAGCAGCTTCCGGGGTAACACTGAAGCTTTCTTT. Translation: CASSFRGNTEAFF.

This clone appeared a few times. The rearrangement joins TRBV27 to TRBJ1-1; perhaps TRBD1 as D (6 bases). Germline CDR1 and CDR2: MNHEY and SMNVEV (reference sequence). The CDR3 is made up of 16 amino acids. V gave up 3 bases and J gave up 5 bases, with 19 bases separating them. The chain's CDR3 is CASSFRGMWVGTEAFF. Here the CDR3 DNA reads TGTGCCAGCAGTTTTAGGGGGATGTGGGTCGGTACTGAAGCTTTCTTT.

This chain links TRBV18 with TRBJ2-3; TRBD1 agrees at 7 bases. After removal of 6 bases from V and 5 bases from J, the junction contained 14 bases not matched to a gene. Per germline, CDR1 KGHSH and CDR2 LQKENI. This CDR3 is built from 16 residues. CDR3 sequence: CASSPASGGVGDTQYF. CDR3 nucleotide sequence: TGTGCCAGCTCTCCCGCGTCAGGGGGAGTAGGAGATACGCAGTATTTT.

In this sample, this clone turned up once. J is TRBJ2-2 and V is TRBV11-3; TRBD2 matches at 9 bases. The V segment lost 1 base and the J segment 5 bases; nucleotides outside the gene matches: 2. The CDR3 totals 15 residues. CDR1 SGHNT and CDR2 YENEEA come from the germline V gene. The CDR3 region is CASSLGAGGTGELFF. DNA of the CDR3: TGTGCCAGCAGCTTAGGAGCGGGAGGAACCGGGGAGCTGTTTTTT.

This clone was counted a few times. The gene calls are TRBV19 and TRBJ1-1; D is possibly TRBD1 (6 bases). Germline V gene sequence: CDR1 LNHDA, CDR2 SQIVND (reference sequence). The CDR3 has 13 amino acids. With 5 bases removed from V and 1 base from J, the gap between germline ends came to 8 bases. The CDR3 sequence: CASSQDRNTEAFF. CDR3 bases: TGTGCCAGTAGTCAGGACAGGAACACTGAAGCTTTCTTT.

CDR3 DNA: TGTGCCTGGAGCCCGAGGGGGGTTCTTAATCAGCCCCAGCATTTT. It encodes CAWSPRGVLNQPQHF. The J gene is TRBJ1-5, the V gene TRBV30; TRBD1 is a possible D gene (6 bases). This CDR3 is built from 15 residues. Deletions cut 3 bases from V and 4 bases from J, with 16 bases between. The germline CDR1 and CDR2 sequences are GTSNPN and SVGIG (reference sequence).

The chain joins TRBV6-4 to TRBJ2-3; 8 nucleotides line up with TRBD2. CDR1 is MRHNA and CDR2 is SNTAGT in the germline V gene. The CDR3 runs 15 residues. Trimming took 2 bases from V and 3 from J; bases not matched to a gene: 4. The CDR3 reads CASSDMGGRTDTQYF. The CDR3 region has the DNA TGTGCCAGCAGTGACATGGGCGGGAGGACAGATACGCAGTATTTT.

V is TRBV27 and J is TRBJ1-1, with 7 bases that match TRBD1. V lost 4 bases, J lost 6 bases, and 11 bases stayed unmatched. CDR3 length: 15 residues. CDR1 and CDR2 from the germline V gene are MNHEY and SMNVEV (reference sequence). In DNA form, the CDR3 reads TGTGCCAGCAGTTACCAGGGACAGATGCTCGCTGAAGCTTTCTTT. Amino acids: CASSYQGQMLAEAFF.

This chain links TRBV5-1 with TRBJ1-6, with 9 bases identical to TRBD1. V lost 4 bases to trimming and J lost 14 bases; unmatched junction nucleotides: 13. There are 15 residues in the CDR3. CDR1 is SGHRS and CDR2 is YFSETQ in the germline V gene. CDR3 nucleotide sequence: TGCGCCAGCAGCCCCGATCCGGGACAGGGAGGGGCCCTCCACTTT. Amino acid sequence: CASSPDPGQGGALHF.

This clone showed up just once. The rearrangement joins TRBV6-1 to TRBJ1-1; unclear D gene. This CDR3 spans 13 amino acids. The germline V gene encodes CDR1 MNHNS and CDR2 SASEGT. The V end was cut by 6 bases, the J end by 3 bases, with 11 bases between. CDR3: CASRSLKDTEAFF. CDR3 bases: TGTGCCAGCAGATCATTAAAAGACACTGAAGCTTTCTTT.

The chain is built from TRBV28 and TRBJ2-5, with D tentatively TRBD1 or TRBD2 (5 bases each). The J call may be in error: the DNA end matches TRBJ2-7 better. Per germline, CDR1 MDHEN and CDR2 SYDVKM. The CDR3 extends over 15 amino acids. The CDR3 DNA is TGTGCCAGCAGTGGGGGTGCCCTCATCTCCTACGAGCAGTACTTC. Protein product: CASSGGALISYEQYF.

The J gene is TRBJ2-1, the V gene TRBV7-9; possible D gene TRBD1, 5 bases. V dropped 2 bases and J dropped 7 bases, with 9 bases sitting between them. Germline V CDR1 and CDR2: SEHNR, FQNEAQ (reference sequence). This CDR3 is built from 13 residues. The CDR3 nucleotides are TGTGCCAGCAGCTTAAGGGGTGGGAATGAGCAGTTCTTC. It is translated as CASSLRGGNEQFF.

V and J are TRBV2 and TRBJ2-5, with D unresolved. The CDR3 has 12 amino acids. Per germline, CDR1 SNHLY and CDR2 FYNNEI. V was trimmed by 6 bases and J by 5 bases, leaving 10 bases between them. The CDR3 is CASSQEQETQYF. For the CDR3, the DNA is TGTGCCAGCAGCCAGGAGCAGGAGACCCAGTACTTC.

The rearrangement links TRBV28 to TRBJ1-1, with D possibly matching TRBD1 (5 bases). The germline V gene encodes CDR1 MDHEN and CDR2 SYDVKM. V shed 9 bases and J shed 1 base, with 12 bases lying between them. This CDR3 spans 13 amino acids. The CDR3 DNA follows: TGTGCCAGTTTACCGGGGGGGAACACTGAAGCTTTCTTT. Translated, it gives CASLPGGNTEAFF. Full variable domain (rest looked up from reference TRBV28 and TRBJ1-1): DVKVTQSSRYLVKRTGEKVFLECVQDMDHENMFWYRQDPGLGLRLIYFSYDVKMKEKGDIPEGYSVSREKKERFSLILESASTNQTSMYLCASLPGGNTEAFFGQGTRLTVV.

This sequence joins TRBV18 and TRBJ2-7, with TRBD2 identical over 11 bases. The CDR3 has 15 amino acids. The germline CDR1 and CDR2 sequences are KGHSH and LQKENI. Unmatched junction bases numbered 4, after V lost 4 bases and J lost 2 bases. The CDR3 loop is CASSQGLAETYEQYV. DNA of the CDR3: TGTGCCAGCTCACAGGGACTAGCGGAGACCTACGAGCAGTACGTC.

The sample holds one count of this clone. V gene TRBV2 combines with J gene TRBJ2-3, with D uncertain. There are 15 residues in the CDR3. Per germline, CDR1 SNHLY and CDR2 FYNNEI. Deletions cut 1 base from V and 2 bases from J, with 10 bases between. The chain's CDR3 is CASSEGNQDTDTQYF. The CDR3 bases are TGTGCCAGCAGTGAAGGCAACCAAGACACAGATACGCAGTATTTT.